The T cell receptor beta chain described here comes from a study of T cell repertoires in cytomegalovirus infection. Study context: Alongside well-studied HLA-B-restricted CMV epitopes, recently identified HLA-C-restricted CMV epitopes were also used. Public signatures in TCR beta pointed to CMV infection and matching HLA type.

Comment on this clonotype: What it binds is not known.

Study-wide findings and caveats: Ex vivo responses were dominated by HLA-C-restricted CMV-specific TCR beta clonotypes.

Each CDR3 protein gets one entry after TCRdb re-called the reads with MiXCR. The sample lists 360,000 or so distinct CDR3 sequences, about 35% occurring once. CDR1 and CDR2 from the germline V gene are MDHEN and SYDVKM. The germline V and J ends were trimmed by 2 bases and 6 bases, with 7 bases remaining between them. This CDR3 has 12 amino acids. The chain carries TRBV28 and TRBJ1-1; no definite D call. The TCR originated in a human donor in good health (CMV status not recorded). Some clones in this sample may be carry-over from other donors' samples. The sample was cultured PBMCs, taken from culture after CMV antigen stimulation. The CDR3 sequence: CASSLVGPEAFF. CDR3 bases: TGTGCCAGCAGTTTAGTCGGGCCTGAAGCTTTCTTT.